This T cell receptor (beta chain) was sequenced during a study of cytomegalovirus exposure and HLA in healthy donors. V was clipped by 3 bases and J by 9 bases, with 24 bases between them. Germline CDR1 and CDR2: MDHEN and SYDVKM. CDR3 size: 17 residues. It was with 60 Vbeta and 13 Jbeta primers that the PCR ran. Method: immunoSEQ multiplex PCR; TCRdb's copy keeps in-frame clones and lacks some. The sample contains about 190,000 clones, over 70% of which appear only once. Sequencing input: PBMCs. This sequence was found in a woman aged 18 to 35 in good health and CMV-seronegative. This chain joins TRBV28 and TRBJ2-1, with D perhaps TRBD2 (7 bases). For the CDR3, the DNA is TGTGCCAGCAGTTTGGTCGGGGGGCCTTCTGGACAAGGTGAGCAGTTCTTC. This translates into CASSLVGGPSGQGEQFF.